These T cell receptor beta chains were read from a single sample in a study of T cell responses to AZD1222 COVID-19 vaccine. Assay: immunoSEQ multiplex PCR; the TCRdb copy retains only in-frame clones and omits some. The sample holds 200,000 or so clones, roughly 92% seen once. The source was peripheral blood, collected 28 days after the second AZD1222 dose. The receptors shown here come from an adult who received the AZD1222 COVID-19 vaccine. CDR3s include the opening cysteine and the closing phenylalanine or tryptophan. Each record gives: V gene, clone size, J gene, CDR3 protein. Some rows have no size entry. The others give once, few or many, or a class for an expanded clone.

>TRBV7-2|-|TRBJ2-7
CASSLETGTAYEQYF
>TRBV19|-|TRBJ1-6
CASSIVGRSYNSPLHF
>TRBV18|-|TRBJ2-7
CASSPQADLEQYF
>TRBV9|-|TRBJ1-1
CASSSQPSGRATEAFF
>TRBV11-1|few|TRBJ1-2
CASSYRGGYTF
>TRBV9|-|TRBJ2-3
CASSVLAGGPLATDTQYF
>TRBV27|few|TRBJ2-2
CATSLSGNTGELFF
>TRBV16|-|TRBJ1-1
CASSRTTGNTEAFF
>TRBV7-9|-|TRBJ1-2
CASSSSGNYGYTF
>TRBV7-9|-|TRBJ2-7
CASSYSRVIEQYF
>TRBV2|-|TRBJ1-2
CASTQGQGNYGYTF
>TRBV7-8|-|TRBJ1-6
CASSLANRGNNSPLHF
>TRBV18|few|TRBJ1-1
CASSPGAEAFF
>TRBV2|-|TRBJ1-3
CASSEGHSGNTIYF
>TRBV7-9|-|TRBJ1-4
CASSIPQGGSEKLFF
>TRBV24-1|-|TRBJ2-3
CATSNGGGWADTQYF
>TRBV4-3|-|TRBJ1-1
CASSQRGGTEAFF
>TRBV5-6|few|TRBJ1-1
CASSLGGFTEAFF
>TRBV6-5|-|TRBJ1-5
CASSYGSNQPQHF
>TRBV7-9|-|TRBJ2-2
CASRYPGHWGAGELFF
>TRBV6-1|-|TRBJ1-5
CASSEGIRGNQPQHF
>TRBV5-1|-|TRBJ1-2
CASSLGGSYGYTF
>TRBV6-5|once|TRBJ2-5
CASSPRDRPQETQYF
>TRBV24-1|-|TRBJ1-5
CATSDSGPGRQPQHF
>TRBV5-4|-|TRBJ1-6
CASSWTGNNSPLHF
>TRBV24-1|-|TRBJ2-3
CATRGFNTDTQYF
>TRBV19|-|TRBJ1-1
CASSEGGSREAFF
>TRBV28|-|TRBJ1-1
CASTGLGIGGTEAFF
>TRBV6-5|-|TRBJ1-3
CASRVGTVGNTIYF
>TRBV5-1|-|TRBJ1-1
CASSLDFQGSTEAFF
>TRBV30|-|TRBJ1-1
CAWSVSGGPIEAFF
>TRBV7-8|-|TRBJ2-2
CASSLDPGRGTGELFF
>TRBV5-4|few|TRBJ2-2
CASSLGGTGELFF
>TRBV2|-|TRBJ1-4
CASSDRTGYEKLFF
>TRBV18|-|TRBJ2-3
CASSPGTSGVTDTQYF
>TRBV9|-|TRBJ1-1
CASSVESGYYTEAFF
>TRBV7-7|-|TRBJ2-5
CASSIGLAGGPGQETQYF
>TRBV4-1|-|TRBJ1-2
CASSRETGYLGYTF
>TRBV10-3|-|TRBJ2-7
CAISDRPSVYEQYF
>TRBV10-3|-|TRBJ1-4
CAIGESNEKLFF
>TRBV10-3|-|TRBJ2-2
CAIATSSTGELFF